This TCR beta chain is from a study of regulatory T cells in long-lasting Graves disease. As concerns this clonotype: Its antigen is not known.

Investigators prepared the TCR beta libraries by applying iRepertoire HTBI primers and Arm-PCR of CDR3 regions. TCRdb re-called the multiplex PCR reads through MiXCR, storing one row per CDR3 protein. Of 600,000 to 650,000 distinct CDR3 sequences listed, under 20% are singletons. As for time point: newly diagnosed GD, antithyroid drugs for less than 3 months. PBMC RNA was the source of the TCR library. Germline values: CDR1 GTSNPN, CDR2 SVGIG (reference sequence). The CDR3 covers 15 residues. Germline trimming cut 3 bases from V and 4 bases from J; bases unmatched to any gene: 10. Study results and caveats: Accuracy could have been hurt by small sample size.

These data also formed part of another study, on T cells in Graves' hyperthyroidism and ophthalmopathy. In that study: In the first-round RT-PCR of the TCR CDR3, the HTBI primer set was used. Most thyroid-expanded clonotypes above 0.001 were also found in blood.

The rearrangement links TRBV30 to TRBJ2-7; TRBD1 agrees at 9 bases. The input for sequencing was peripheral blood mononuclear cells (PBMCs), taken at new diagnosis, from a patient treated with antithyroid drugs. The TCR comes from a woman aged 25 to 39 with Graves disease. The CDR3 protein is CAWSSRWGQGYEQYF. CDR3 sequence (DNA): TGTGCCTGGAGCTCCCGATGGGGACAGGGTTACGAGCAGTACTTC.